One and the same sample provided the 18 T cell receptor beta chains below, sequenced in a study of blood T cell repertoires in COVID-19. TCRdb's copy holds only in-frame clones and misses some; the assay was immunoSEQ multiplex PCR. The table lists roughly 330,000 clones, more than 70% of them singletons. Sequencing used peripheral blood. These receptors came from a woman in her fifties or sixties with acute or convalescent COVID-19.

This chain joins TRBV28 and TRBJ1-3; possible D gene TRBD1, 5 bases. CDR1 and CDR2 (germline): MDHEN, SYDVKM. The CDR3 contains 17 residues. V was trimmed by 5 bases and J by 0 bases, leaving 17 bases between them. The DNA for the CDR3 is TGTGCCAGCAGTCACCCTGCAGGGCTCTTCTCTGGAAACACCATATATTTT. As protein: CASSHPAGLFSGNTIYF. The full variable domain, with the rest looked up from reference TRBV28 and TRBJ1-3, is DVKVTQSSRYLVKRTGEKVFLECVQDMDHENMFWYRQDPGLGLRLIYFSYDVKMKEKGDIPEGYSVSREKKERFSLILESASTNQTSMYLCASSHPAGLFSGNTIYFGEGSWLTVV.

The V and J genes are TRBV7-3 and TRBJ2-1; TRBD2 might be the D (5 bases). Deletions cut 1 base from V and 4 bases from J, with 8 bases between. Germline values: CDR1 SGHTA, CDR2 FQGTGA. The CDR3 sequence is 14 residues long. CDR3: CASSLMGAYNEQFF. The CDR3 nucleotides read TGTGCCAGCAGCTTAATGGGAGCGTACAATGAGCAGTTCTTC.

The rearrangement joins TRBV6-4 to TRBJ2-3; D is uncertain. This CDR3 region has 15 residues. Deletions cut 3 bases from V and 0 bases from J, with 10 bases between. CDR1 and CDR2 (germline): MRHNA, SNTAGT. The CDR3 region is CASSEAPLSTDTQYF. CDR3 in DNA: TGTGCCAGCAGTGAAGCACCTCTTAGCACAGATACGCAGTATTTT.

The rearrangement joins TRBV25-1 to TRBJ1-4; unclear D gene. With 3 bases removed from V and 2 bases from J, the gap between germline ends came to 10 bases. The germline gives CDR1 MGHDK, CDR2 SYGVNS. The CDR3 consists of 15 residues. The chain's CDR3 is CASSDPGGTNEKLFF. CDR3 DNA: TGTGCCAGCAGTGACCCAGGCGGGACTAATGAAAAACTGTTTTTT.

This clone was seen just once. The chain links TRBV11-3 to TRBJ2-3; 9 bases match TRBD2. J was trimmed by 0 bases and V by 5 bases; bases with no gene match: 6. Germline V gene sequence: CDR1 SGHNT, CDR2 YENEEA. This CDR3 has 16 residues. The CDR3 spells CASSLGLAASTDTQYF. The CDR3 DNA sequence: TGTGCCAGCAGCCTGGGACTAGCAGCTAGCACAGATACGCAGTATTTT.

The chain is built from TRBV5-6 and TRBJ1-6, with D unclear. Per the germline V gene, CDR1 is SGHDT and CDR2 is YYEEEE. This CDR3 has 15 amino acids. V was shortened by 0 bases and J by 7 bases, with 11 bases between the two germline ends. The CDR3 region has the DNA TGTGCCAGCAGCTTGGAAGCGGGGTTGAATTCACCCCTCCACTTT. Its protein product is CASSLEAGLNSPLHF.

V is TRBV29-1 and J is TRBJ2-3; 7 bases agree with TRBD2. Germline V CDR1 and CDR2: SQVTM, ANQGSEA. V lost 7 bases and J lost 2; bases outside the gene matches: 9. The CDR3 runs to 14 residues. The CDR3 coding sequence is TGCAGCGCCTCACTAGCGAGCTTCACAGATACGCAGTATTTT. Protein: CSASLASFTDTQYF.

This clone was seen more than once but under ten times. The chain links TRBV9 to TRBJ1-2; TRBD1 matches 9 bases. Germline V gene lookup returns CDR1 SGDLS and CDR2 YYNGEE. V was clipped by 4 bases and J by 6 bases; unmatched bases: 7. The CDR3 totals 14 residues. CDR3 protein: CASSPSGQGNGYTF. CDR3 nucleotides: TGTGCCAGCAGCCCCTCGGGACAGGGAAATGGCTACACCTTC.

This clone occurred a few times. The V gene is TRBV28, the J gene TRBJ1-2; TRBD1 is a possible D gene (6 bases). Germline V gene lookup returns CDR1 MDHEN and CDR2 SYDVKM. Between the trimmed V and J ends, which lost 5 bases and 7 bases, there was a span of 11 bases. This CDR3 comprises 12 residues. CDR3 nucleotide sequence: TGTGCCAGCAGTGACTACAGGGTTGGCTACACCTTC. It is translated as CASSDYRVGYTF.

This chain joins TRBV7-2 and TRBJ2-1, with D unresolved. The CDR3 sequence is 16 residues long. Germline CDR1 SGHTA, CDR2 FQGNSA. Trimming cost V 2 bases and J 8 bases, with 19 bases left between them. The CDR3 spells CASSLLAIAPTDEQFF. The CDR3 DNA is TGTGCCAGCAGCTTACTCGCGATAGCTCCTACCGATGAGCAGTTCTTC. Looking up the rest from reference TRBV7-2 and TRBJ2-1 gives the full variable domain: GAGVSQSPSNKVTEKGKDVELRCDPISGHTALYWYRQSLGQGLEFLIYFQGNSAPDKSGLPSDRFSAERTGGSVSTLTIQRTQQEDSAVYLCASSLLAIAPTDEQFFGPGTRLTVL.

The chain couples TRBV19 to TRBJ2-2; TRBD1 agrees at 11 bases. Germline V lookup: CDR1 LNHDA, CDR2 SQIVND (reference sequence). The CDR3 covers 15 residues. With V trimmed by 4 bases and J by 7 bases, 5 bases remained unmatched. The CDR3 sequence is CASSRSGQGVGELFF. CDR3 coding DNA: TGTGCCAGTAGTAGGTCGGGACAGGGGGTCGGGGAGCTGTTTTTT.

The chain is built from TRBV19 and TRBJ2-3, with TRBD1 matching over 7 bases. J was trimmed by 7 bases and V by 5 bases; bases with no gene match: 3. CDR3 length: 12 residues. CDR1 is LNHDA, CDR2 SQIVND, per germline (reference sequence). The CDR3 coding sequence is TGTGCCAGTAGTCAGGGACAGAATACGCAGTATTTT. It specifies CASSQGQNTQYF.

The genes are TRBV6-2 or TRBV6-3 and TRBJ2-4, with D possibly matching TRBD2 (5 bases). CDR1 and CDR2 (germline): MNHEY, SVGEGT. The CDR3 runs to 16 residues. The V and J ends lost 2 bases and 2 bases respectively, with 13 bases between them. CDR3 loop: CASSYRAVTTKNIQYF. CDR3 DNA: TGTGCCAGCAGTTACCGGGCAGTGACTACCAAAAACATTCAGTACTTC.

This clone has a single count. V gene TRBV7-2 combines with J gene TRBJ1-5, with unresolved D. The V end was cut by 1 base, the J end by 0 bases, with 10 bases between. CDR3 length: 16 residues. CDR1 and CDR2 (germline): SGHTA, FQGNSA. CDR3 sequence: CASSLVGGNSNQPQHF. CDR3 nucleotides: TGTGCCAGCAGCTTAGTAGGAGGGAATAGCAATCAGCCCCAGCATTTT.

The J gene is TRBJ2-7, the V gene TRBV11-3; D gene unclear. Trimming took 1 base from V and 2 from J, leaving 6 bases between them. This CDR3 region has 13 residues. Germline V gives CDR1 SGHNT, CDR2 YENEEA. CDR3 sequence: CASSLGRTYEQYF. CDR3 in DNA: TGTGCCAGCAGCTTAGGCAGAACCTACGAGCAGTACTTC.

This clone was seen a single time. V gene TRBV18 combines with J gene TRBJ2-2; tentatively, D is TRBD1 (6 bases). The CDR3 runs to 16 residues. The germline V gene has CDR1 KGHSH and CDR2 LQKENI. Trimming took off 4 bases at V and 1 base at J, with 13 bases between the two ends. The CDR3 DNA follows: TGTGCCAGCTCACTTCCGGGACAAGTGAACACCGGGGAGCTGTTTTTT. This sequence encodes CASSLPGQVNTGELFF. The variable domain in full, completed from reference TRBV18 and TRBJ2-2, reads NAGVMQNPRHLVRRRGQEARLRCSPMKGHSHVYWYRQLPEEGLKFMVYLQKENIIDESGMPKERFSAEFPKEGPSILRIQQVVRGDSAAYFCASSLPGQVNTGELFFGEGSRLTVL.

The CDR3 region has the DNA TGTGCCAGCAGTTTATATCGAGGGAGCGACAATGAGCAGTTCTTC. Protein: CASSLYRGSDNEQFF. This chain links TRBV28 with TRBJ2-1, with a weak D call TRBD2 (5 bases). V lost 1 base to trimming and J lost 5 bases, with 12 bases between them. Per the germline V gene, CDR1 is MDHEN and CDR2 is SYDVKM. This CDR3 has 15 residues.

The CDR3 DNA reads as TGCAGCATTCGCGGGACAGGAGCGACTAGTCTGTTTTTT. Protein sequence: CSIRGTGATSLFF. The chain recombines TRBV29-1 with TRBJ1-4; 8 nucleotides agree with TRBD1. The CDR3 totals 13 residues. V dropped 8 bases and J dropped 14; count of bases not matched to a gene: 16. Germline V gives CDR1 SQVTM, CDR2 ANQGSEA.